The 15 T cell receptor beta chains below come from one sample, sequenced in a study of blood T cells in healthy people across ages. Primed by a sample-barcoded 5' primer and a J-beta primer mix, a second PCR proceeded for 7 to 11 cycles. TCRdb itself ran the 5' RACE reads through MiXCR, one entry per CDR3 protein. The sample holds about 1.8 million distinct CDR3 sequences, about 49% seen once. The material sequenced was blood. The receptor source for this set is a woman aged 35 to 49 in good health.

J is TRBJ2-7 and V is TRBV6-5, with D tentatively TRBD1 (6 bases). The CDR3 contains 15 residues. Germline CDR1 is MNHEY and CDR2 is SVGAGI. The V gene lost 2 bases and the J gene lost 5 bases, with 16 bases spanning the gap. CDR3 nucleotides: TGTGCCAGCAGTTACGCGGTAGGCCAGGGGAACGAGCAGTACTTC. Its translation is CASSYAVGQGNEQYF.

The V call is TRBV5-1, the J call TRBJ2-5, with D possibly being TRBD1 or TRBD2 (5 bases each). Germline lookup yields CDR1 SGHRS and CDR2 YFSETQ. V lost 6 bases and J 5 bases, leaving 17 bases between the germline ends. The CDR3 runs to 14 residues. CDR3 protein: CASNYGTEYETQYF. DNA of the CDR3: TGCGCCAGCAACTACGGGACGGAGTATGAGACCCAGTACTTC. Complete variable domain (other parts from reference TRBV5-1 and TRBJ2-5): KAGVTQTPRYLIKTRGQQVTLSCSPISGHRSVSWYQQTPGQGLQFLFEYFSETQRNKGNFPGRFSGRQFSNSRSEMNVSTLELGDSALYLCASNYGTEYETQYFGPGTRLLVL.

Many counts were recorded for this clonotype. V and J are TRBV7-2 and TRBJ1-2; TRBD1 is a possible D gene (5 bases). Trimming cost V 0 bases and J 8 bases, with 10 bases left between them. Germline lookup yields CDR1 SGHTA and CDR2 FQGNSA. CDR3 length: 13 residues. The chain's CDR3 is CASSLAERGGYTF. The CDR3 nucleotides read TGTGCCAGCAGCTTAGCGGAAAGGGGCGGCTACACCTTC.

This chain links TRBV6-4 with TRBJ2-2; TRBD1 matches 9 bases. The V gene end was trimmed by 8 bases and the J gene end by 3 bases; junction bases not matched to a gene: 10. Germline lookup yields CDR1 MRHNA and CDR2 SNTAGT. This CDR3 is built from 16 residues. Written as DNA, the CDR3 is TGTGCCAGCGCCATGGACAGGGGTGGTGACACCGGGGAGCTGTTTTTT. Protein product: CASAMDRGGDTGELFF.

The rearrangement links TRBV20-1 to TRBJ2-7, with D tentatively TRBD2 (5 bases). The ends were cut back, 2 bases at V and 7 bases at J, with 12 bases in the middle. This CDR3 spans 12 amino acids. CDR1 and CDR2 (germline): DFQATT, SNEGSKA (reference sequence). Here the CDR3 DNA reads TGCAGTGCTAGATCCCCTACTAGGGAGCAGTACTTC. It encodes CSARSPTREQYF.

This chain joins TRBV29-1 and TRBJ2-1; D possibly corresponds to TRBD2 (6 bases). CDR1 and CDR2 (germline): SQVTM, ANQGSEA. The CDR3 loop spans 10 amino acids. Trimming removed 3 bases at V and 15 bases at J, with 12 bases between. In DNA, the CDR3 is TGCAGCGTTGATTGGCAGGGAGGGTTCTTC. Its translation is CSVDWQGGFF.

The gene calls are TRBV27 and TRBJ1-2, with D tentatively TRBD1 (6 bases). The length of the CDR3 is 17 residues. Between the trimmed V and J ends, which lost 0 bases and 8 bases, there was a span of 22 bases. Germline CDR1 is MNHEY and CDR2 is SMNVEV (reference sequence). In DNA, the CDR3 is TGTGCCAGCAGTTTATCGGTCCCGGGTCTGGGGGCGCAAGGCTACACCTTC. Translating it yields CASSLSVPGLGAQGYTF.

This chain connects TRBV4-3 to TRBJ2-5, with 11 bases that match TRBD2. This CDR3 spans 16 amino acids. CDR1 and CDR2 from the germline V gene are LGHNA and YSLEER. The V and J ends lost 0 bases and 3 bases, in that order; junction bases with no gene match: 3. DNA of the CDR3: TGCGCCAGCAGCCAAGAAGATAGCGGGGGGGAAGAGACCCAGTACTTC. It yields the protein CASSQEDSGGEETQYF.

V usage is TRBV28 and J usage is TRBJ1-2; perhaps TRBD1 as D (6 bases). CDR3 length equals 13 residues. Germline V gives CDR1 MDHEN, CDR2 SYDVKM. V lost 6 bases, J lost 7 bases, and 15 bases lay in between. Written as DNA, the CDR3 is TGTGCCAGCAGCACTTCCGGGACAAGTGGCTACACCTTC. Amino acids: CASSTSGTSGYTF.

The rearrangement joins TRBV5-1 to TRBJ2-1, with 7 bases aligning to TRBD1. V was pared by 3 bases and J by 4 bases, with 4 bases of the junction left unmatched. CDR1 and CDR2 from the germline V gene are SGHRS and YFSETQ. The CDR3 is made up of 14 amino acids. The CDR3 nucleotides are TGCGCCAGCAGCTGGGGACAGCGGTACAATGAGCAGTTCTTC. It translates to CASSWGQRYNEQFF.

This clonotype was counted only a few times. The CDR3 region has the DNA TGTGCCAGCAGAGATAGACAGGGTTTACGGGGCTACACCTTC. Amino acid sequence: CASRDRQGLRGYTF. The J gene is TRBJ1-2, the V gene TRBV12-3 or TRBV12-4; 7 positions match TRBD1. The CDR3 is 14 residues long. V dropped 6 bases and J dropped 8; count of bases not matched to a gene: 12.

V usage is TRBV9 and J usage is TRBJ1-1; 7 bases are shared with TRBD1. The length of the CDR3 is 15 residues. The germline CDR1 and CDR2 sequences are SGDLS and YYNGEE. Trimming took 0 bases from V and 4 from J; bases not matched to a gene: 6. The CDR3 reads CASSVVKQGSTEAFF. In nucleotides, the CDR3 is TGTGCCAGCAGCGTAGTAAAACAGGGGAGCACTGAAGCTTTCTTT.

The rearrangement links TRBV28 to TRBJ2-1, with 7 bases identical to TRBD1. The CDR3 loop spans 15 amino acids. Germline assignment: CDR1 MDHEN and CDR2 SYDVKM. V shed 3 bases and J 3 bases; nucleotides not matched to a gene: 5. CDR3 protein: CASSFVGQRYNEQFF. The CDR3 coding sequence is TGTGCCAGCAGTTTCGTGGGACAGCGCTACAATGAGCAGTTCTTC.

V gene TRBV6-5 combines with J gene TRBJ1-2; D not certain. Per germline, CDR1 MNHEY and CDR2 SVGAGI. This CDR3 comprises 14 residues. With 6 bases removed from V and 4 bases from J, the gap between germline ends came to 15 bases. The CDR3 DNA reads as TGTGCCAGCAGATCGGTCGGGCGGAGCTATGGCTACACCTTC. Translating it yields CASRSVGRSYGYTF.

The chain carries TRBV6-6 and TRBJ2-4; D tentatively fits TRBD1 or TRBD2 (5 bases each). Trimming stripped 2 bases from V and 8 bases from J, with 13 bases between. This CDR3 is 14 amino acids long. Germline CDR1 and CDR2: MNHNY and SVGAGI (reference sequence). CDR3 amino acids: CASSYEGNRHIQYF. CDR3 in DNA: TGTGCCAGCAGTTACGAGGGGAACAGGCACATTCAGTACTTC.